This is a list of T cell receptor beta chains from one sample in a study of blood T cell repertoires in COVID-19. Sequenced by immunoSEQ multiplex PCR; TCRdb stores in-frame clones only, minus some. The data contain fewer than 45,000 clones, about four fifths of them singletons. The sequenced material came from peripheral blood. Receptor source: a man between 35 and 55 years old with active or convalescent COVID-19. CDR3s include the opening cysteine and the closing phenylalanine or tryptophan. The D gene is left open where the match is weak. Not all rows give a size; the values are once, few, many and, for expanded clones, a class.

j_call v_call clone_size cdr3_length d_call cdr3_aa cdr3_nt
TRBJ1-2 TRBV2 . 14 TRBD1 CASRGRDRAYGYTF TGTGCCAGCAGAGGCAGGGACAGGGCATATGGCTACACCTTC
TRBJ1-1 TRBV11-3 . 14 . CASSFSGEDTEAFF TGTGCCAGCAGCTTCTCGGGGGAGGACACTGAAGCTTTCTTT
TRBJ2-3 TRBV7-2 . 15 TRBD2 CASSLGLAGGDTQYF TGTGCCAGCAGCTTAGGACTAGCGGGGGGGGATACGCAGTATTTT
TRBJ2-7 TRBV30 once 13 . CAWSRGRAAEQYF TGTGCCTGGAGCAGGGGAAGGGCGGCCGAGCAGTACTTC
TRBJ1-2 TRBV7-9 . 15 . CASSAQGRGLYGYTF TGTGCCAGCAGCGCTCAGGGCAGGGGCCTCTATGGCTACACCTTC
TRBJ2-1 TRBV15 . 15 . CATSRAGGMGNEQFF TGTGCCACCAGCAGAGCCGGGGGAATGGGGAATGAGCAGTTCTTC
TRBJ1-6 TRBV7-2 few 15 TRBD1 CASSPGDSYNSPLHF TGTGCCAGCAGCCCGGGGGACAGTTATAATTCACCCCTCCACTTT
TRBJ2-6 TRBV19 . 15 . CASKPSGAGANVLTF TGTGCCAGTAAGCCCTCGGGTGCAGGGGCCAACGTCCTGACTTTC
TRBJ1-5 TRBV18 . 12 . CASSPPAQPQHF TGTGCCAGCTCACCACCGGCACAGCCCCAGCATTTT
TRBJ2-6 TRBV7-8 once 18 . CASSLPGLDFSGANVLTF TGTGCCAGCAGCCTCCCGGGACTGGACTTCTCTGGGGCCAACGTCCTGACTTTC
TRBJ2-1 TRBV29-1 . 13 . CSVGGNSYNEQFF TGCAGCGTTGGCGGCAACTCCTACAATGAGCAGTTCTTC
TRBJ2-7 TRBV10-3 once 13 . CAISVPGVNEQYF TGTGCCATCAGTGTCCCAGGGGTGAACGAGCAGTACTTC
TRBJ2-7 TRBV3-1/TRBV3-2 . 16 TRBD2 CASSRTSGRIHYEQYF TGTGCCAGCAGTCGGACTAGCGGGAGAATTCACTACGAGCAGTACTTC
TRBJ1-1 TRBV18 . 13 . CASSPGGNTEAFF TGTGCCAGCTCACCGGGAGGAAACACTGAAGCTTTCTTT
TRBJ2-3 TRBV29-1 once 14 TRBD1 CSVSRDRVTDTQYF TGCAGCGTTTCCCGGGACAGGGTCACAGATACGCAGTATTTT
TRBJ1-2 TRBV9 . 14 . CASSVGNREGGYTF TGTGCCAGCAGCGTAGGGAACAGGGAAGGAGGCTACACCTTC
TRBJ2-5 TRBV4-2 once 15 TRBD2 CASSQDREGQETQYF TGTGCCAGCAGCCAAGATCGGGAGGGCCAAGAGACCCAGTACTTC
TRBJ1-1 TRBV18 . 13 . CASSQTANTEAFF TGTGCCAGCTCACAGACAGCGAACACTGAAGCTTTCTTT
TRBJ2-7 TRBV2 . 12 . CASGAVSYEQYF TGTGCCAGCGGGGCAGTCTCCTACGAGCAGTACTTC
TRBJ2-7 TRBV3-1/TRBV3-2 few 13 . CASSTLASHEQYF TGTGCCAGCAGCACACTAGCATCCCACGAGCAGTACTTC
TRBJ1-6 TRBV19 . 15 TRBD1 CASSGWDSYSSPLHF TGTGCCAGTAGTGGATGGGACAGTTACAGTTCACCCCTCCACTTT
TRBJ2-7 TRBV30 . 14 . CACISFGGPYEQYF TGTGCCTGTATATCTTTTGGCGGGCCCTACGAGCAGTACTTC
TRBJ2-5 TRBV6-5 few 15 . CASTLFGTPKETQYF TGTGCCAGCACCCTATTCGGGACACCGAAAGAGACCCAGTACTTC
TRBJ2-7 TRBV6-5 . 14 . CASSLSGGFYEQYF TGTGCCAGCAGCTTGTCAGGGGGGTTCTACGAGCAGTACTTC
TRBJ1-2 TRBV9 . 13 . CASSTGQRYGYTF TGTGCCAGCAGCACCGGACAGCGCTATGGCTACACCTTC
TRBJ1-6 TRBV20-1 . 16 TRBD1 CSASKGPGQSNSPLHF TGCAGTGCTAGTAAGGGCCCGGGACAGTCTAATTCACCCCTCCACTTT
TRBJ1-2 TRBV28 . 16 . CASSLVGGGDNYGYTF TGTGCCAGCAGTTTGGTGGGGGGGGGCGACAACTATGGCTACACCTTC
TRBJ2-5 TRBV27 . 15 . CASRYTRRAPETQYF TGTGCCAGCAGGTACACGCGGAGGGCCCCGGAGACCCAGTACTTC
TRBJ1-5 TRBV27 . 15 . CASSSSQERGQPQHF TGTGCCAGCAGTTCCTCACAGGAACGTGGTCAGCCCCAGCATTTT
TRBJ2-7 TRBV14 . 16 TRBD2 CASSQVATGREGEQYF TGTGCCAGCAGCCAGGTTGCAACTGGGAGGGAAGGCGAGCAGTACTTC
TRBJ2-5 TRBV28 . 12 . CASMGRFETQYF TGTGCCAGCATGGGGCGCTTTGAGACCCAGTACTTC
TRBJ2-3 TRBV29-1 . 16 . CSVLNPQQGSTDTQYF TGCAGCGTCCTCAACCCGCAACAGGGAAGCACAGATACGCAGTATTTT
TRBJ2-5 TRBV11-2 . 15 . CASSPRPDWPETQYF TGTGCCAGCAGCCCCAGACCGGACTGGCCAGAGACCCAGTACTTC
TRBJ2-3 TRBV7-3 . 14 . CASSLSGSTDTQYF TGTGCCAGCAGTCTTAGCGGAAGCACAGATACGCAGTATTTT
TRBJ1-1 TRBV6-6 . 14 . CASSYGTGNTEAFF TGTGCCAGCAGTTACGGGACTGGGAACACTGAAGCTTTCTTT
TRBJ2-7 TRBV5-6 few 15 . CASSFGGTATYEQYF TGTGCCAGCAGTTTTGGAGGGACTGCAACCTACGAGCAGTACTTC
TRBJ1-3 TRBV29-1 . 13 . CSVKTGSGNTIYF TGCAGCGTCAAAACGGGGTCTGGAAACACCATATATTTT
TRBJ2-7 TRBV6-2/TRBV6-3 . 12 . CASSYPRGEQYF TGTGCCAGCAGTTACCCCAGGGGCGAGCAGTACTTC
TRBJ2-5 TRBV24-1 few 15 TRBD1 CATSDRDSIQETQYF TGTGCCACCAGTGACAGGGACAGTATCCAAGAGACCCAGTACTTC
TRBJ1-5 TRBV6-1 . 16 . CASSELGGQGRQPQHF TGTGCCAGCAGTGAACTCGGTGGGCAGGGAAGACAGCCCCAGCATTTT
TRBJ1-5 TRBV12-3/TRBV12-4 . 12 . CASRLGSQPQHF TGTGCCAGCAGACTCGGGAGCCAGCCCCAGCATTTT
TRBJ2-3 TRBV4-2 . 17 TRBD2 CASSPSLAGGLADTQYF TGTGCCAGCAGCCCCTCGCTAGCGGGGGGCCTGGCAGATACGCAGTATTTT
TRBJ1-2 TRBV6-6 . 14 . CASSSTDTGYGYTF TGTGCCAGCAGTTCTACGGACACGGGCTATGGCTACACCTTC
TRBJ2-3 TRBV28 . 13 . CASSLQFTDTQYF TGTGCCAGCAGTTTACAATTCACAGATACGCAGTATTTT
TRBJ1-2 TRBV28 . 15 TRBD1 CASSLPRQGVTGYTF TGTGCCAGCAGTTTACCCCGACAGGGAGTAACTGGCTACACCTTC
TRBJ2-2 TRBV7-9 once 16 TRBD2 CASSPSGRARDGELFF TGTGCCAGCAGCCCGAGCGGGAGGGCGCGGGACGGGGAGCTGTTTTTT
TRBJ1-2 TRBV27 . 13 . CASNPAGGGGYTF TGTGCCAGCAACCCCGCGGGGGGTGGAGGCTACACCTTC
TRBJ2-2 TRBV6-2/TRBV6-3 . 16 . CASSPPGAFNTGELFF TGTGCCAGCAGCCCCCCCGGAGCATTTAACACCGGGGAGCTGTTTTTT
TRBJ2-7 TRBV28 . 12 . CASGSGTYEQYF TGTGCCAGCGGGTCAGGAACTTACGAGCAGTACTTC
TRBJ1-5 TRBV12-3/TRBV12-4 . 12 . CASGGGNRPQHF TGTGCCAGCGGGGGGGGTAATAGGCCCCAGCATTTT
TRBJ2-6 TRBV14 once 17 TRBD1 CASSQETGGTGANVLTF TGTGCCAGCAGCCAAGAAACAGGGGGCACTGGGGCCAACGTCCTGACTTTC
TRBJ2-1 TRBV30 . 14 TRBD2 CAWSFGGADNEQFF TGTGCCTGGAGTTTCGGGGGGGCGGACAATGAGCAGTTCTTC
TRBJ2-5 TRBV5-1 . 15 TRBD2 CASSWFAGDQETQYF TGCGCCAGCAGTTGGTTTGCGGGAGACCAAGAGACCCAGTACTTC
TRBJ1-2 TRBV7-3 few 14 . CASSLSGAEYGYTF TGTGCCAGCAGCTTATCAGGGGCGGAGTATGGCTACACCTTC
TRBJ1-6 TRBV18 . 19 TRBD1 CASSLTGQGDGSYNSPLHF TGTGCCAGCTCCCTAACGGGACAGGGTGATGGCTCCTATAATTCACCCCTCCACTTT
TRBJ1-3 TRBV30 . 16 TRBD1 CAWSVRDRYSGNTIYF TGTGCCTGGAGTGTGAGGGACAGATACTCTGGAAACACCATATATTTT
TRBJ1-2 TRBV3-1/TRBV3-2 . 14 . CASSHKTGDYGYTF TGTGCCAGCAGCCATAAGACAGGAGACTATGGCTACACCTTC
TRBJ1-4 TRBV10-3 . 17 TRBD1 CAISEYAPGQGGEKLFF TGTGCCATCAGTGAATATGCCCCGGGACAGGGGGGCGAAAAACTGTTTTTT
TRBJ2-7 TRBV30 . 13 TRBD1 CAWSVTGGNEQYF TGTGCCTGGAGTGTAACAGGGGGTAACGAGCAGTACTTC